One sample yielded the 8 T cell receptor beta chains listed below, sequenced in a study of shared clonotypes between healthy human individuals. Produced via immunoSEQ multiplex PCR; TCRdb's table is partial and in-frame only. The sample has 2 million to 3 million clones, roughly 93% seen once; the top ten hold roughly 0.36%. What was sequenced was naive CD4+ T cells from PBMCs. Subset here: CD45RA+ positively selected. These receptor sequences come from a man between 18 and 35 years old in good health. Some clones in this sample may be carry-over from other donors' samples.

Concerning this clone itself: The sample holds other DNA sequences that translate to the same CDR3. The chain employs TRBV5-6 and TRBJ1-2; tentatively, D is TRBD1 (5 bases). Deletions cut 4 bases from V and 2 bases from J, with 12 bases between. The CDR3 extends over 14 amino acids. Per germline, CDR1 SGHDT and CDR2 YYEEEE. The CDR3 loop reads CASSPGPSNYGYTF. The CDR3 nucleotides read TGTGCCAGCAGCCCGGGACCCAGCAACTATGGCTACACCTTC.

The chain combines TRBV4-2 with TRBJ2-1; D gene uncertain. From germline, CDR1 is LGHNA and CDR2 YNFKEQ. The CDR3 is made up of 17 amino acids. Trimming pared 0 bases from V and 3 bases from J, leaving 15 bases between. CDR3 nucleotides: TGTGCCAGCAGCCAAGATACGGCAACAGCCCTCTACAATGAGCAGTTCTTC. As protein: CASSQDTATALYNEQFF.

The chain has TRBV11-3 and TRBJ2-5; 7 nucleotides align to TRBD1. V trimming: 5 bases; J trimming: 5 bases; junction bases outside the gene matches: 8. CDR3 length: 14 residues. Germline V lookup: CDR1 SGHNT, CDR2 YENEEA. In nucleotides, the CDR3 is TGTGCCAGCAGCCCAAGACAGGGAGAGGAGACCCAGTACTTC. Translated, it gives CASSPRQGEETQYF.

The chain couples TRBV25-1 to TRBJ2-2; no reliable D call. The CDR3 is 14 residues long. Germline V gives CDR1 MGHDK, CDR2 SYGVNS. Trimming left V 4 bases short and J 2 bases short, with 8 bases between. The CDR3, as DNA: TGTGCCAGCAGTGCTTTGGCCAACACCGGGGAGCTGTTTTTT. This codes for CASSALANTGELFF.

This chain joins TRBV28 and TRBJ2-1, with 7 bases matching TRBD2. The CDR3 covers 13 residues. Germline V gene sequence: CDR1 MDHEN, CDR2 SYDVKM. Losses at the gene ends were 5 bases for V and 6 bases for J; bases not matched to a gene: 4. The CDR3 protein is CASSEGRANEQFF. The CDR3 nucleotides read TGTGCCAGCAGTGAAGGGAGGGCCAATGAGCAGTTCTTC. Full variable domain (rest looked up from reference TRBV28 and TRBJ2-1): DVKVTQSSRYLVKRTGEKVFLECVQDMDHENMFWYRQDPGLGLRLIYFSYDVKMKEKGDIPEGYSVSREKKERFSLILESASTNQTSMYLCASSEGRANEQFFGPGTRLTVL.

The V gene is TRBV7-2, the J gene TRBJ2-3; TRBD1 is a possible D gene (6 bases). Trimming left V 5 bases short and J 4 bases short, with 13 bases between. CDR1 SGHTA and CDR2 FQGNSA come from the germline V gene. The CDR3 is 14 amino acids. CDR3 region: CASSIRTEADTQYF. In nucleotides, the CDR3 is TGTGCCAGCAGCATCCGGACAGAGGCAGATACGCAGTATTTT.

The rearrangement links TRBV4-3 to TRBJ2-7; unclear D gene. The CDR3 loop spans 13 amino acids. Germline V lookup: CDR1 LGHNA, CDR2 YSLEER. Trimming shortened V by 0 bases and J by 3 bases, and 6 bases separated the two germline ends. The CDR3 sequence is CASSQDSGYEQYF. In DNA form, the CDR3 reads TGCGCCAGCAGCCAAGATTCTGGCTACGAGCAGTACTTC.

Remarks on this clone: Other DNA sequences in the sample encode the same CDR3. The CDR3 DNA reads as TGCAGCGTTCCTCGCTCCTACAATGAGCAGTTCTTC. It codes for CSVPRSYNEQFF. This sequence joins TRBV29-1 and TRBJ2-1; unclear D gene. This CDR3 has 12 amino acids. Germline values: CDR1 SQVTM, CDR2 ANQGSEA. Trimming removed 5 bases at V and 0 bases at J, with 5 bases between.